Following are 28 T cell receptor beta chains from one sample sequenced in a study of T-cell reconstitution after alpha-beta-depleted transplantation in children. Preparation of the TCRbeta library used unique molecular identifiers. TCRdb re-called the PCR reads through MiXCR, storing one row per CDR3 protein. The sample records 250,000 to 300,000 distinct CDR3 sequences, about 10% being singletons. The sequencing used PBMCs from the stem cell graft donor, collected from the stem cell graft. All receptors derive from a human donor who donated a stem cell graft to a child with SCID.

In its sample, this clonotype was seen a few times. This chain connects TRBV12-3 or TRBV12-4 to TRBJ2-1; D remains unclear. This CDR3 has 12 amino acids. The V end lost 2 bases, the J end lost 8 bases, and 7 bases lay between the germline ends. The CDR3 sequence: CASSLLEYEQFF. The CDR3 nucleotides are TGTGCCAGCAGTTTACTAGAGTATGAGCAGTTCTTC.

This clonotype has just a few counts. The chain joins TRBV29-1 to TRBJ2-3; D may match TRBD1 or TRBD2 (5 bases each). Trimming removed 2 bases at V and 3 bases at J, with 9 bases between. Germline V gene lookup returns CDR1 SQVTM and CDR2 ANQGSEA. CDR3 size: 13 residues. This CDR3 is CSVERDGTDTQYF. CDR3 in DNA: TGCAGCGTTGAACGGGACGGAACAGATACGCAGTATTTT.

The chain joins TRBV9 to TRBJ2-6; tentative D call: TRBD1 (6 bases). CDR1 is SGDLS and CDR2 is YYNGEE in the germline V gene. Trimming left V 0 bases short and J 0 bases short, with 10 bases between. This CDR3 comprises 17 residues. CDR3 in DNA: TGTGCCAGCAGCGTAGGGAGACAGGCCTCTGGGGCCAACGTCCTGACTTTC. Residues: CASSVGRQASGANVLTF.

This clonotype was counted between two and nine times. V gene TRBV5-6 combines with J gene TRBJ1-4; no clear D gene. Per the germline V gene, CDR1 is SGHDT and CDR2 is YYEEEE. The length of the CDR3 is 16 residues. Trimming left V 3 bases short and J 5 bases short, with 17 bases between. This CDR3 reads CASSSGFSFRNEKLFF. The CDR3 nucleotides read TGTGCCAGCAGCTCGGGGTTCAGTTTTAGGAATGAAAAACTGTTTTTT. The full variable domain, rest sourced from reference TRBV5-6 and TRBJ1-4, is DAGVTQSPTHLIKTRGQQVTLRCSPKSGHDTVSWYQQALGQGPQFIFQYYEEEERQRGNFPDRFSGHQFPNYSSELNVNALLLGDSALYLCASSSGFSFRNEKLFFGSGTQLSVL.

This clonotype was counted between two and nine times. As DNA, the CDR3 is TGTGCCAGCAGCTTAGTGGCCCTGAGGGTTGAGCAGTTCTTC. Its protein product is CASSLVALRVEQFF. This sequence joins TRBV7-8 and TRBJ2-1; weak D call: TRBD2 (5 bases). The V and J ends lost 1 base and 9 bases respectively, with 13 bases between them. Germline CDR1 and CDR2: SGHVS and FQNEAQ. This CDR3 comprises 14 residues.

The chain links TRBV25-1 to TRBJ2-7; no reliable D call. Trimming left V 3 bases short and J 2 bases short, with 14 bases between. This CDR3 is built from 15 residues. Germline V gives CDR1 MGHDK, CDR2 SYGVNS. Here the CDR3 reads CASSELTGPAYEQYF. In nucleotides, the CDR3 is TGTGCCAGCAGTGAGCTTACCGGGCCTGCCTACGAGCAGTACTTC.

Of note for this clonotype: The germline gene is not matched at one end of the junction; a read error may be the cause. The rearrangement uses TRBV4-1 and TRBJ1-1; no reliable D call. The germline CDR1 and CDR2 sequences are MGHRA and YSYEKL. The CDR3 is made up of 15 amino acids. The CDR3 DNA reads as TGCGCCAGCAGCCAAGACGTCGGCCTGAAAACTGAAGCTTTCTTT. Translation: CASSQDVGLKTEAFF.

CDR3 sequence (DNA): TGCGCCAGCAGCCACCGGGACAGGGGGACAGATACGCAGTATTTT. This gives the protein CASSHRDRGTDTQYF. The gene calls are TRBV5-1 and TRBJ2-3; 11 bases agree with TRBD1. The CDR3 runs to 15 residues. Per the germline V gene, CDR1 is SGHRS and CDR2 is YFSETQ. The ends lost 4 bases at V and 3 bases at J; junction bases unmatched: 4.

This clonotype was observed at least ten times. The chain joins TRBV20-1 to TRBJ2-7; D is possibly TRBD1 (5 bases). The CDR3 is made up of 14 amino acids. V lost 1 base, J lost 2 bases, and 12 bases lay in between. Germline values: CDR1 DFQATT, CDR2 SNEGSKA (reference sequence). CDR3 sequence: CSARVGSGTYEQYF. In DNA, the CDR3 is TGCAGTGCTAGAGTGGGCTCAGGGACCTACGAGCAGTACTTC.

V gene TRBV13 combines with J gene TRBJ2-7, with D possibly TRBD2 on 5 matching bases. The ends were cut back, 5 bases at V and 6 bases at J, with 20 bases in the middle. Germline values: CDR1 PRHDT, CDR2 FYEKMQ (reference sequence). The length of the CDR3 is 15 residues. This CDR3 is CASSLEGAGGGEQYF. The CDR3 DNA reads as TGTGCCAGCAGCCTAGAAGGAGCAGGAGGCGGCGAGCAGTACTTC. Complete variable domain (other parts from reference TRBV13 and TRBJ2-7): AAGVIQSPRHLIKEKRETATLKCYPIPRHDTVYWYQQGPGQDPQFLISFYEKMQSDKGSIPDRFSAQQFSDYHSELNMSSLELGDSALYFCASSLEGAGGGEQYFGPGTRLTVT.

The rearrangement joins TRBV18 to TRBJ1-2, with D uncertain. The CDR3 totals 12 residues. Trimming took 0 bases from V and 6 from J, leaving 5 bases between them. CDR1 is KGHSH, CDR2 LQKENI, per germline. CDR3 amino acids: CASSPPQHGYTF. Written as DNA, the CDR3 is TGTGCCAGCTCACCACCGCAGCATGGCTACACCTTC.

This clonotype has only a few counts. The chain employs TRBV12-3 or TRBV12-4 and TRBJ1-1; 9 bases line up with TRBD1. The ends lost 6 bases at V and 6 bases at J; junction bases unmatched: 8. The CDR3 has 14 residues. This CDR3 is CASRWTGASPEAFF. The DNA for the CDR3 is TGTGCCAGCAGGTGGACAGGGGCGAGTCCTGAAGCTTTCTTT.

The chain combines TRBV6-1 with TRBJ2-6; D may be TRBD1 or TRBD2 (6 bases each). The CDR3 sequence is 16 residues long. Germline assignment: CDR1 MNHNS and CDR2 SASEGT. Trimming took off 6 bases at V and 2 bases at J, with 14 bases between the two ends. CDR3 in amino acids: CASRAGGSTGANVLTF. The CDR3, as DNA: TGTGCCAGCAGGGCCGGGGGCTCCACTGGGGCCAACGTCCTGACTTTC.

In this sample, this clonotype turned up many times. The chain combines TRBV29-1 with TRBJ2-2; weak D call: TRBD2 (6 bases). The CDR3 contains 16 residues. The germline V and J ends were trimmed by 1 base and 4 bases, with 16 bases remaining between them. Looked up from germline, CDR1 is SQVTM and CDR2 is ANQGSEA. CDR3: CSVEGGAPLGTGELFF. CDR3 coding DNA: TGCAGCGTTGAAGGCGGGGCCCCTCTCGGCACCGGGGAGCTGTTTTTT.

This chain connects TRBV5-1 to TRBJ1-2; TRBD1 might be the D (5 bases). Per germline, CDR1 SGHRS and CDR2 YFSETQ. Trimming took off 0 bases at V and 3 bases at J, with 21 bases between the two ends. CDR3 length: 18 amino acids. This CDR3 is CASSLGIGGFGQDYGYTF. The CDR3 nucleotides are TGCGCCAGCAGCTTGGGGATTGGGGGTTTTGGGCAGGACTATGGCTACACCTTC.

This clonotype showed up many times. The CDR3 sequence is CASSSGTSKSTDTQYF. The CDR3 DNA follows: TGCGCCAGCAGCTCCGGGACGTCAAAGAGCACAGATACGCAGTATTTT. The rearrangement uses TRBV5-1 and TRBJ2-3, with D tentatively TRBD1 or TRBD2 (5 bases each). From germline, CDR1 is SGHRS and CDR2 YFSETQ. Trimming removed 3 bases at V and 0 bases at J, with 14 bases between. The CDR3 loop spans 16 amino acids.

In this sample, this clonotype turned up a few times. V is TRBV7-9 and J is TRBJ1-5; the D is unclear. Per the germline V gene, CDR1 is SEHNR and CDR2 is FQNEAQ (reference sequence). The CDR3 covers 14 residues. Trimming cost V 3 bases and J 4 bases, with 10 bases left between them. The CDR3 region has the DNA TGTGCCAGCAGCTTGGCCGGCCGAAATCAGCCCCAGCATTTT. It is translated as CASSLAGRNQPQHF. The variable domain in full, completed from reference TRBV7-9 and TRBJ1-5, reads DTGVSQNPRHKITKRGQNVTFRCDPISEHNRLYWYRQTLGQGPEFLTYFQNEAQLEKSRLLSDRFSAERPKGSFSTLEIQRTEQGDSAMYLCASSLAGRNQPQHFGDGTRLSIL.

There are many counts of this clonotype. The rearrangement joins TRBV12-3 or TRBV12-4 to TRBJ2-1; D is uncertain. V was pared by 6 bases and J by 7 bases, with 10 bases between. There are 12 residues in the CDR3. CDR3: CASSPGRNEQFF. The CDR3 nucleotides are TGTGCCAGCAGCCCAGGACGGAATGAGCAGTTCTTC.

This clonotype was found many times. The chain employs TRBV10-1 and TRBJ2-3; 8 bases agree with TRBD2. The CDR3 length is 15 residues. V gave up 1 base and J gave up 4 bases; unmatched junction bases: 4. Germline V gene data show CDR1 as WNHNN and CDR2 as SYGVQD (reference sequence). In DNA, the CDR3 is TGCGCCAGCAGTGAGTTGGGACTAGGAGCAGATACGCAGTATTTT. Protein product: CASSELGLGADTQYF.

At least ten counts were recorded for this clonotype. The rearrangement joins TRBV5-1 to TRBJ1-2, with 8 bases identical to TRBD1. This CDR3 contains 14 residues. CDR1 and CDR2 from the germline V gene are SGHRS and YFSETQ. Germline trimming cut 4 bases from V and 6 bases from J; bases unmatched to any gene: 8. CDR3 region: CASSLGTGFDGYTF. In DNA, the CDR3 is TGCGCCAGCAGCCTCGGGACAGGCTTTGATGGCTACACCTTC. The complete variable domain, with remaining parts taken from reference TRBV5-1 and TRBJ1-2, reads KAGVTQTPRYLIKTRGQQVTLSCSPISGHRSVSWYQQTPGQGLQFLFEYFSETQRNKGNFPGRFSGRQFSNSRSEMNVSTLELGDSALYLCASSLGTGFDGYTFGSGTRLTVV.

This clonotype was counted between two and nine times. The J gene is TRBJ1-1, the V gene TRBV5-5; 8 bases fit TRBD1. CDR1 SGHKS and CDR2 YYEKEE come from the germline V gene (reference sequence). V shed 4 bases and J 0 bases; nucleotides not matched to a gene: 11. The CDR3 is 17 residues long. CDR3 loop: CASSPLDRGYMNTEAFF. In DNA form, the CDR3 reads TGTGCCAGCAGCCCCCTCGACAGGGGCTACATGAACACTGAAGCTTTCTTT.

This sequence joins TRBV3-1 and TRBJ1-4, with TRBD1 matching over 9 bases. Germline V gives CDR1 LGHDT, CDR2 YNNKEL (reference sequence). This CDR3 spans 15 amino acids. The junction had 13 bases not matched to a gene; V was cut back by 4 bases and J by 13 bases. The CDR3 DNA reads TGTGCCAGCAGCCTCACGCGGGGACAGGGAGACGGACTGTTTTTT. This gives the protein CASSLTRGQGDGLFF.

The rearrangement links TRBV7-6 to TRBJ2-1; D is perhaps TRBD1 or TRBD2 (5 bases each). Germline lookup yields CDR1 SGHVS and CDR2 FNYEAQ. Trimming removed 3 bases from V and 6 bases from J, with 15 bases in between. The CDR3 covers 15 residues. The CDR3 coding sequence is TGTGCCAGCAGCTTTGGACAACCCGGGGCCAATGAGCAGTTCTTC. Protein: CASSFGQPGANEQFF.

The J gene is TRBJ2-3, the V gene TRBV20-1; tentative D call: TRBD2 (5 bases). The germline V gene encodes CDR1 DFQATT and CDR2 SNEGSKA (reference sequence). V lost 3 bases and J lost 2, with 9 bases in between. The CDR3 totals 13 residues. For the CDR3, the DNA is TGCAGTGCTAGCGGACTTAACACAGATACGCAGTATTTT. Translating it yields CSASGLNTDTQYF.

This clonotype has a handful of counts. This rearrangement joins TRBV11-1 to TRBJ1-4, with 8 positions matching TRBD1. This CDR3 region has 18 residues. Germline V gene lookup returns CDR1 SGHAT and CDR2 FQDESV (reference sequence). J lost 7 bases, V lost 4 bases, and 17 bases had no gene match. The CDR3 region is CASSSQMDREEALEKLFF. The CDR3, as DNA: TGTGCCAGCAGCTCCCAGATGGACAGGGAAGAGGCTCTTGAAAAACTGTTTTTT. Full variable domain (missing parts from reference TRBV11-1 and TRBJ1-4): EAEVAQSPRYKITEKSQAVAFWCDPISGHATLYWYRQILGQGPELLVQFQDESVVDDSQLPKDRFSAERLKGVDSTLKIQPAELGDSAMYLCASSSQMDREEALEKLFFGSGTQLSVL.

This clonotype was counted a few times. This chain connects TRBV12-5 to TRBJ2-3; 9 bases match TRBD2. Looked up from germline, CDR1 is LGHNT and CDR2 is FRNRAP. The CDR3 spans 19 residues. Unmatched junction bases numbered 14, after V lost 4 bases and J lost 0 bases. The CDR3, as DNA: TGTGCTAGTGGTTCTGCCGCGGGGCGGGGGGGCTTCAGCACAGATACGCAGTATTTT. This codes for CASGSAAGRGGFSTDTQYF. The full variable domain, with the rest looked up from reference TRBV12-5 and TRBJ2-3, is DARVTQTPRHKVTEMGQEVTMRCQPILGHNTVFWYRQTMMQGLELLAYFRNRAPLDDSGMPKDRFSAEMPDATLATLKIQPSEPRDSAVYFCASGSAAGRGGFSTDTQYFGPGTRLTVL.

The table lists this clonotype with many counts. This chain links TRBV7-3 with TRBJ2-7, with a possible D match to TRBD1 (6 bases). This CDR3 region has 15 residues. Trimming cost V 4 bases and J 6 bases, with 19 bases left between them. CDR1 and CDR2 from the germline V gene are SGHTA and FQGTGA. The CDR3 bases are TGTGCCAGCAGCTCGACCGGGACAAGGAGTGGCGAGCAGTACTTC. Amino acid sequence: CASSSTGTRSGEQYF.

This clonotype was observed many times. CDR3 nucleotides: TGTGCCAGCAGCTTAGCCCCCGGACAGAATGCCTTCGCGAACACCGGGGAGCTGTTTTTT. Translating it yields CASSLAPGQNAFANTGELFF. The chain is built from TRBV11-1 and TRBJ2-2, with D possibly matching TRBD1 (6 bases). The CDR3 is 20 residues long. V was shortened by 0 bases and J by 0 bases, with 20 bases between the two germline ends. CDR1 and CDR2 (germline): SGHAT, FQDESV (reference sequence).